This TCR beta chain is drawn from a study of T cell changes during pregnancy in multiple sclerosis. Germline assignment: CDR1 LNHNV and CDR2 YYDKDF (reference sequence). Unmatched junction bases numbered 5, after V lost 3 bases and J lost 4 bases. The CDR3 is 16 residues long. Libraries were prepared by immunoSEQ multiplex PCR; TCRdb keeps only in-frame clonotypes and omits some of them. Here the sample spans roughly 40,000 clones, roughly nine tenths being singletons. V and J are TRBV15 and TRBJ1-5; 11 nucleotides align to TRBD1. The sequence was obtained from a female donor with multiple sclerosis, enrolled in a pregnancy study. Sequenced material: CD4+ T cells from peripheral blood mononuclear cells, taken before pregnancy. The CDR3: CATSRGGTGGNQPQHF. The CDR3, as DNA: TGTGCCACCAGCAGGGGGGGGACAGGGGGGAATCAGCCCCAGCATTTT.